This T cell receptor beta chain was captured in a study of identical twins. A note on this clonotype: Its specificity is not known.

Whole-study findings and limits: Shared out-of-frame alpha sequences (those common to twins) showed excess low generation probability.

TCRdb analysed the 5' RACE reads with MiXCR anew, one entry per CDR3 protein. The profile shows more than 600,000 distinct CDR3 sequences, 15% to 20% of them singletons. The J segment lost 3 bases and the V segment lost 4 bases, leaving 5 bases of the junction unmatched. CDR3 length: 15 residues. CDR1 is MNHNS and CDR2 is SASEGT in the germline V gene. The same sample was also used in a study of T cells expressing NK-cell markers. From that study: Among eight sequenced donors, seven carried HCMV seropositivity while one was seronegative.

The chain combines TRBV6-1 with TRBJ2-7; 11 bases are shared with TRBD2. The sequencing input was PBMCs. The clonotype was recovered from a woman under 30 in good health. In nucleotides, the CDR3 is TGTGCCAGCAGTGCGGCCGGGACTAGCGGCTACGAGCAGTACTTC. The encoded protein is CASSAAGTSGYEQYF.